These 6 T cell receptor beta chains share one sample of origin, sequenced in a study of identical twins. From the 5' RACE reads, TCRdb called clonotypes with MiXCR, one entry per CDR3 protein. The data contain roughly 720,000 distinct CDR3 sequences, 18% of them singletons. The sample also formed part of further work on T cells expressing NK-cell markers.

Source material: PBMCs. Receptors originate from a woman aged 18-29 years in good health.

This clonotype has more than one count but fewer than ten. This chain joins TRBV10-3 and TRBJ2-5; D assignment may be TRBD1 or TRBD2 (5 bases each). The CDR3 covers 15 residues. Germline CDR1 ENHRY, CDR2 SYGVKD. V was cut by 5 bases and J by 2 bases, with 15 bases left in between. The CDR3 protein is CAISPGEGIQETQYF. CDR3 nucleotide sequence: TGTGCCATCAGTCCTGGAGAGGGGATACAAGAGACCCAGTACTTC.

The V and J genes are TRBV20-1 and TRBJ2-7; 12 bases agree with TRBD2. The CDR3 totals 14 residues. V shed 2 bases, J shed 2 bases, and the junction held 1 base outside the gene matches. CDR1 and CDR2 (germline): DFQATT, SNEGSKA (reference sequence). CDR3 loop: CSARTSGGPYEQYF. As DNA, the CDR3 is TGCAGTGCTAGAACTAGCGGGGGGCCCTACGAGCAGTACTTC.

This clonotype was observed a handful of times. The V gene is TRBV20-1, the J gene TRBJ2-7; D is possibly TRBD2 (6 bases). V gave up 3 bases and J gave up 6 bases, with 12 bases separating them. The CDR3 extends over 12 amino acids. The V gene's germline CDR1 is DFQATT and CDR2 SNEGSKA (reference sequence). CDR3: CSARWGESEQYF. DNA of the CDR3: TGCAGTGCTAGGTGGGGGGAGAGCGAGCAGTACTTC.

This chain links TRBV10-3 with TRBJ2-3, with a tentative D call TRBD1 (5 bases). Germline CDR1 reads ENHRY; CDR2 reads SYGVKD. The V gene lost 2 bases and the J gene lost 14 bases, with 14 bases spanning the gap. The CDR3 has 12 amino acids. The CDR3 is CAISEGAERLYF. In DNA form, the CDR3 reads TGTGCCATCAGTGAGGGGGCGGAGAGGTTGTATTTT.

This clonotype has a handful of counts. CDR3 loop: CAISTDRGGDQPQHF. CDR3 DNA sequence: TGTGCCATCAGTACGGACAGGGGAGGGGACCAGCCCCAGCATTTT. The rearrangement links TRBV10-3 to TRBJ1-5; TRBD1 matches 9 bases. Germline CDR1 and CDR2: ENHRY and SYGVKD. The trim removed 5 bases at V and 7 bases at J, leaving 9 bases unmatched. There are 15 residues in the CDR3.

To note about this clonotype: Germline is not matched at one junction end, which may reflect a read error. The chain joins TRBV20-1 to TRBJ2-6; D not resolved. The CDR3 is 17 residues long. Germline lookup yields CDR1 DFQATT and CDR2 SNEGSKA (reference sequence). The CDR3 here is CCAERLKLSSGANVLTF. The CDR3 region has the DNA TGCTGTGCAGAGAGGCTGAAGCTGAGCTCTGGGGCCAACGTCCTGACTTTC.